This T cell receptor beta chain was retrieved from a study of blood T cell repertoires in COVID-19. For the study at large: Acute-phase and convalescent COVID-19 samples originated in the United States, Italy and Spain. The cDNA or gDNA used as material had been derived from T cells, B-cell-depleted T cells, or PBMCs.

As originally analysed: Amplification of reference gene primers was used by the study to estimate nucleated cell counts. Only in-frame clones appear in the TCRdb table, and some are missing; sequencing was by immunoSEQ multiplex PCR. V, J and clone size are those of that table, while D and trimming were read from the DNA. Altogether 140,000 or so clones are present, roughly 80% being singletons, with the ten largest covering about 6.1%. Enrollees, about 18 to 89 years old, lived in about two dozen US areas. The sample consisted of PBMCs or T cells enriched from blood (not recorded which). The TCR sequence derives from a middle-aged woman who had recovered from COVID-19.

CDR3 in amino acids: CASTTSGGDTQYF. The CDR3 DNA reads TGTGCCAGCACCACCTCCGGGGGTGATACGCAGTATTTT. The V and J genes are TRBV6-5 and TRBJ2-3; TRBD2 might be the D (6 bases). The CDR3 spans 13 residues. The germline gives CDR1 MNHEY, CDR2 SVGAGI. The germline V and J ends were trimmed by 7 bases and 6 bases, with 14 bases remaining between them.